The 17 T cell receptor beta chains in this list originate from one sample, sequenced in a study of T cell responses to AZD1222 COVID-19 vaccine. Method: immunoSEQ multiplex PCR; TCRdb's copy keeps in-frame clones and lacks some. The sample gives about 120,000 clones, 80% to 90% of which show up once; 12% is in the top ten. The source material was peripheral blood, sampled on day 0 of AZD1222 vaccination. Receptor source: an adult in good health.

The chain couples TRBV28 to TRBJ2-7; D is ambiguous. The CDR3 is 13 amino acids. V was trimmed by 2 bases and J by 2 bases, leaving 7 bases between them. CDR1 MDHEN and CDR2 SYDVKM come from the germline V gene. The chain's CDR3 is CASSLNVAYEQYF. Written as DNA, the CDR3 is TGTGCCAGCAGTTTAAACGTAGCCTACGAGCAGTACTTC.

This chain joins TRBV13 and TRBJ1-1, with 7 bases that match TRBD1. The CDR3 is 14 amino acids. Germline lookup yields CDR1 PRHDT and CDR2 FYEKMQ (reference sequence). The trim removed 7 bases at V and 6 bases at J, leaving 11 bases unmatched. CDR3 in DNA: TGTGCCAGCAATCCGGGACAGCTCAATCCTGAAGCTTTCTTT. Protein: CASNPGQLNPEAFF.

The chain uses TRBV2 and TRBJ1-6, with D possibly matching TRBD1 (5 bases). This CDR3 is 13 amino acids long. Germline V gene data show CDR1 as SNHLY and CDR2 as FYNNEI. V shed 6 bases and J shed 7 bases, with 10 bases lying between them. CDR3 residues: CASRGGTNSPLHF. For the CDR3, the DNA is TGTGCCAGCAGGGGGGGGACGAATTCACCCCTCCACTTT.

This sequence joins TRBV9 and TRBJ2-2; D unclear. In germline, CDR1 is SGDLS, CDR2 YYNGEE. The CDR3 covers 14 residues. Trimming pared 0 bases from V and 5 bases from J, leaving 8 bases between. This CDR3 is CASSVADLTGELFF. In DNA, the CDR3 is TGTGCCAGCAGCGTAGCGGACCTTACCGGGGAGCTGTTTTTT.

V usage is TRBV7-2 and J usage is TRBJ1-4; TRBD1 matches at 8 bases. Trimming took 5 bases from V and 7 from J; bases not matched to a gene: 12. There are 16 residues in the CDR3. The V gene's germline CDR1 is SGHTA and CDR2 FQGNSA. The CDR3 protein is CASSPSRDRRGEKLFF. CDR3 nucleotide sequence: TGTGCCAGCAGCCCTTCCCGGGACAGGAGGGGTGAAAAACTGTTTTTT.

The chain links TRBV9 to TRBJ1-3; D unclear. Germline CDR1 reads SGDLS; CDR2 reads YYNGEE. CDR3 length: 15 residues. The V end was cut by 4 bases, the J end by 0 bases, with 11 bases between. The CDR3 nucleotides are TGTGCCAGCAGCCCTACTCAGAGCTCTGGAAACACCATATATTTT. This translates into CASSPTQSSGNTIYF.

The chain has TRBV28 and TRBJ2-7, with D perhaps TRBD1 (5 bases). There are 14 residues in the CDR3. V gave up 7 bases and J gave up 4 bases, with 17 bases separating them. Germline V lookup: CDR1 MDHEN, CDR2 SYDVKM. The DNA for the CDR3 is TGTGCCAGCACCAGAATTGGGGCCGGTTACGAGCAGTACTTC. This translates into CASTRIGAGYEQYF.

This chain connects TRBV10-3 to TRBJ2-2; D assignment may be TRBD1 or TRBD2 (5 bases each). The V gene's germline CDR1 is ENHRY and CDR2 SYGVKD. CDR3 size: 15 residues. V was cut by 7 bases and J by 0 bases, with 12 bases left in between. The CDR3 coding sequence is TGTGCCATCAATTCCGGGACGGCGAACACCGGGGAGCTGTTTTTT. Protein: CAINSGTANTGELFF.

The CDR3 sequence: CASSQTVRTTEAFF. CDR3 nucleotides: TGTGCCAGCAGCCAGACAGTTCGAACCACTGAAGCTTTCTTT. The chain combines TRBV7-2 with TRBJ1-1, with D perhaps TRBD1 (5 bases). V lost 5 bases, J lost 4 bases, and 14 bases lay in between. The CDR3 is 14 residues long. CDR1 SGHTA and CDR2 FQGNSA come from the germline V gene.

The chain employs TRBV4-1 and TRBJ2-1; 10 positions match TRBD2. Germline loops: CDR1 MGHRA, CDR2 YSYEKL. This CDR3 has 17 amino acids. The V and J ends lost 4 bases and 6 bases, in that order; junction bases with no gene match: 12. The CDR3 here is CASSPFPRLAGVNEQFF. CDR3 DNA sequence: TGCGCCAGCAGCCCATTTCCCCGGCTAGCGGGAGTCAATGAGCAGTTCTTC.

The gene calls are TRBV10-3 and TRBJ2-3; D not certain. V was cut by 5 bases and J by 4 bases, with 13 bases left in between. The CDR3 runs to 14 residues. CDR1 ENHRY and CDR2 SYGVKD come from the germline V gene. The CDR3 region is CAISPRASADTQYF. In nucleotides, the CDR3 is TGTGCCATCAGTCCCCGGGCTTCGGCAGATACGCAGTATTTT.

J is TRBJ2-2 and V is TRBV11-2, with D possibly TRBD2 on 6 matching bases. CDR3 size: 15 residues. Germline V gives CDR1 SGHAT, CDR2 FQNNGV. V gave up 7 bases and J gave up 2 bases, with 14 bases separating them. The CDR3 DNA reads TGTGCCAGCAAACTCGGGGGTAAAAACACCGGGGAGCTGTTTTTT. Amino acids: CASKLGGKNTGELFF.

This chain links TRBV4-1 with TRBJ2-3; D not resolved. V was shortened by 0 bases and J by 5 bases, with 12 bases between the two germline ends. The germline CDR1 and CDR2 sequences are MGHRA and YSYEKL. The CDR3 has 15 amino acids. CDR3 DNA sequence: TGCGCCAGCAGCCAAGAGCGGACGGGTAGAGATACGCAGTATTTT. Translating it yields CASSQERTGRDTQYF.

The chain carries TRBV30 and TRBJ1-3; 7 bases match TRBD1. The junction had 22 bases not matched to a gene; V was cut back by 3 bases and J by 8 bases. Per germline, CDR1 GTSNPN and CDR2 SVGIG (reference sequence). The CDR3 has 18 residues. The CDR3 spells CAWSLGPGTATLGHTIYF. The DNA for the CDR3 is TGTGCCTGGAGCCTAGGCCCCGGGACAGCAACCCTGGGGCACACCATATATTTT.

The rearrangement links TRBV25-1 to TRBJ2-7; D call uncertain. Germline V CDR1 and CDR2: MGHDK, SYGVNS. V was pared by 7 bases and J by 5 bases, with 9 bases between. The CDR3 is 11 residues long. The CDR3 bases are TGTGCCAGCAATTCAGGTCACGAGCAGTACTTC. Its translation: CASNSGHEQYF.

In its sample, this clone was seen once. The chain uses TRBV19 and TRBJ2-5, with D uncertain. The closer fit of TRBJ2-7 to the DNA end suggests the J call may be wrong. The CDR3 runs 13 residues. Germline loops: CDR1 LNHDA, CDR2 SQIVND (reference sequence). The CDR3 sequence: CASSFGLAYEQYF. The DNA for the CDR3 is TGTGCCAGTAGTTTCGGCCTCGCCTACGAGCAGTACTTC.

J is TRBJ2-3 and V is TRBV24-1; D remains unclear. CDR3 size: 14 residues. Trimming left V 5 bases short and J 11 bases short, with 19 bases between. Per germline, CDR1 KGHDR and CDR2 SFDVKD. The CDR3 nucleotides read TGTGCCACCAGTGTCCCGGGCGAGCTGGGGTTGCAGTATTTT. It codes for CATSVPGELGLQYF.